What follows is one TCR beta chain and its context. From germline, CDR1 is GTSNPN and CDR2 SVGIG (reference sequence). The CDR3 consists of 13 residues. Trimming took 2 bases from V and 1 from J, leaving 8 bases between them. This specimen comes from a study of CD8+ T cells in alopecia areata. Study-level background: Tofacitinib was given for 6 to 18 months, then stopped for 6 months.

Samples from alopecia areata patients were lesional scalp punch biopsies and peripheral blood. RNA, once extracted, was reverse transcribed into cDNA for use as the sequencing template. Some clones are missing from TCRdb's copy, which holds only in-frame ones; the method was immunoSEQ multiplex PCR. The table records approximately 91,000 clones, about 45% of them present only once. The receptor comes from a human donor with alopecia areata. The sample was CD4+ T cells sorted from blood. The rearrangement links TRBV30 to TRBJ2-5; a possible D gene is TRBD1 (5 bases). The CDR3 reads CAWSWGRQETQYF. Here the CDR3 DNA reads TGTGCCTGGAGTTGGGGCCGCCAAGAGACCCAGTACTTC.